The clone carrying this T cell receptor (beta chain) was seen a few times. The time point: patch test 1, 2 weeks after DPC sensitization. Treatment specified: therapeutic diphenylcyclopropenone sensitization with weekly scalp DPC. TCRdb reprocessed the RACE reads via MiXCR and lists one record per CDR3 protein. The sample shows roughly 380,000 distinct CDR3 sequences, approximately 5% of them seen only once. These data originate in a study of human T cells and chemical hapten exposure. The CDR3 consists of 14 residues. J was trimmed by 5 bases and V by 8 bases; bases with no gene match: 8. The germline V gene encodes CDR1 MNHNS and CDR2 SASEGT.

Source: whole blood, taken in connection with sensitization to the hapten diphenylcyclopropenone (DPC). This sequence joins TRBV6-1 and TRBJ1-4, with 7 bases aligning to TRBD1. The clonotype originates from a woman in her 50s with alopecia areata. Some clones in this sample may be carry-over from other donors' samples. The CDR3 region has the DNA TGTGCCAGCGGTCACAGGGGCGAGAATGAAAAACTGTTTTTT. Protein: CASGHRGENEKLFF.